What follows is one T cell receptor beta chain and its context. Its antigen is currently not known. No base quality information exists; no much larger clone differs at one position. Six healthy women forming three monozygous twin pairs were used as donors. All three twin pairs had been raised together and were thought likely to have encountered the same vaccines and infectious agents. TCR cDNA libraries were prepared from RNA that had been isolated from peripheral blood mononuclear cells. The source of the sample is a study of identical twins' blood T cells (dated by TCRdb to between 2011 and 2013). Study-level background: The approximately 12 libraries, six for the alpha chain and six for the beta chain, together yielded 45 million to 50 million Illumina reads. To assess how genetics influences repertoire formation, the study used next-generation sequencing to compare the TCR alpha and beta chain repertoires of three pairs of monozygous twins.

The investigation overall reported the following: Looking at the most abundant TCRbeta clonotypes, every donor had more CDR3 sequences in common with her twin than with unrelated donors. Validation by independent studies was stated to be required for the proposed role of the TCRalpha J segment in MHC recognition during thymic selection. The count of CDR3 clonotypes shared by two donors depended mainly on the product of the two donors' cloneset sizes, and twins did not clearly depart from this trend. V gene usage, even among non-selected out-of-frame TCRbeta clonotypes, was reported to be markedly more similar within twin pairs than between unrelated donors. Because the twins were reared together, environmental influences could not be excluded as an explanation for twin similarity.

Library prep was done by 5' RACE. Instrument on record: Illumina Genome Analyzer IIx. RNA-based TCR cDNA libraries were prepared by a previously described protocol with several modifications. To prevent cross-contamination, barcodes specific to each sample were added to both ends of every TCR cDNA library during cDNA synthesis and amplification. In the original analysis: Each library contained about 2.2 to 3.6 million CDR3-containing reads, and somewhere between about 85,000 and nearly 500,000 clonotypes were identified for each individual. Reads with improper barcode index combinations were discarded, after which clonesets were built for each library with the MiTCR software. While assembling CDR3 clonotypes, MiTCR filtered or rescued low-quality reads and corrected PCR and sequencing errors. Artificial out-of-frame clonotypes were mapped to in-frame sequences, with one indel allowed in the CDR3, and then removed. V and J gene usage similarity between donors was measured as Jensen-Shannon divergence divided by mean entropy. TCRdb ran its own pipeline on the public reads, namely fastp trimming at Q25 and MiXCR clone calling, and kept in-frame beta chains. Every entry covers one CDR3 protein and lists the most common genes and DNA from its rows. These V and J calls rely on TCRdb rather than the paper's analysis. The sample profile shows hundreds of thousands of distinct CDR3 sequences; about 28% of them were found once. The ten most abundant clones make up 6.1% of the sample.

At the junction V is shortened by 5 bases and J by 7 bases; bases outside the gene matches: 4. The germline V gene specifies KGHDR as CDR1 and SFDVKD as CDR2. The CDR3 measures 13 amino acids from cysteine to phenylalanine. The read is trimmed to its CDR3 DNA, 39 bases read in frame from base 1. The clonotype was recovered from a woman between 18 and 50 years old in good health. In this chain, TRBV24-1 is recombined with TRBJ2-1; TRBD2 agrees with 7 junctional bases. Sequencing was performed on PBMCs. The DNA sequence follows: TGTGCCACCAGTGGGGATAGCGGGAATGAGCAGTTCTTC. It translates to CATSGDSGNEQFF.